The rows below give T cell receptor beta chains drawn from one sample of a study of blood T cell repertoires in COVID-19. Sequenced by immunoSEQ multiplex PCR; TCRdb stores in-frame clones only, minus some. This table holds approximately 100,000 clones, approximately 80% found once. Material for sequencing was peripheral blood. Receptor source: a human donor in a cohort sampled during active COVID-19. The CDR3 runs from the conserved cysteine through the conserved F or W. Each record gives: V gene, clone size, J gene, D gene, CDR3 protein, CDR3 DNA. A D gene is named only where the DNA matches it firmly. A clone size is listed for some rows: how often the clone was seen (once, few, many), or a class if it is expanded.

v_gene: TRBV5-5; abundance: -; j_gene: TRBJ2-7; d_gene: -; CDR3aa: CASSPRPPRGYEQYF; CDR3nt: TGTGCCAGCAGCCCCCGCCCCCCGCGGGGTTACGAGCAGTACTTC
v_gene: TRBV29-1; abundance: -; j_gene: TRBJ2-1; d_gene: TRBD2; CDR3aa: CSVAGLAGVYNEQFF; CDR3nt: TGCAGCGTTGCGGGACTAGCGGGAGTCTACAATGAGCAGTTCTTC
v_gene: TRBV6-2/TRBV6-3; abundance: -; j_gene: TRBJ1-4; d_gene: -; CDR3aa: CASSYADERNEKLFF; CDR3nt: TGTGCCAGCAGTTACGCGGACGAGCGGAATGAAAAACTGTTTTTT
v_gene: TRBV18; abundance: -; j_gene: TRBJ2-5; d_gene: TRBD1; CDR3aa: CASSPGTGVQETQYF; CDR3nt: TGTGCCAGCTCACCGGGGACAGGCGTACAAGAGACCCAGTACTTC
v_gene: TRBV2; abundance: once; j_gene: TRBJ1-1; d_gene: -; CDR3aa: CASRTDTNTEAFF; CDR3nt: TGTGCCAGCAGGACAGACACGAACACTGAAGCTTTCTTT
v_gene: TRBV27; abundance: -; j_gene: TRBJ2-7; d_gene: TRBD2; CDR3aa: CASSPKLAGRLGEQYF; CDR3nt: TGTGCCAGCAGTCCAAAACTAGCGGGGCGTCTTGGGGAGCAGTACTTC
v_gene: TRBV29-1; abundance: -; j_gene: TRBJ1-2; d_gene: -; CDR3aa: CSVERQNYGYTF; CDR3nt: TGCAGCGTTGAGCGGCAGAACTATGGCTACACCTTC
v_gene: TRBV6-5; abundance: -; j_gene: TRBJ1-1; d_gene: -; CDR3aa: CASTGHTGAEAFF; CDR3nt: TGTGCCAGCACGGGCCACACAGGTGCTGAAGCTTTCTTT
v_gene: TRBV6-5; abundance: -; j_gene: TRBJ1-2; d_gene: -; CDR3aa: CASSPSAEWGYTF; CDR3nt: TGTGCCAGCAGCCCCTCAGCGGAGTGGGGCTACACCTTC
v_gene: TRBV4-3; abundance: -; j_gene: TRBJ2-1; d_gene: TRBD2; CDR3aa: CASSQEGGLAGGLASYNEQFF; CDR3nt: TGCGCCAGCAGCCAGGAGGGGGGACTAGCGGGAGGTTTGGCGTCCTACAATGAGCAGTTCTTC
v_gene: TRBV19; abundance: once; j_gene: TRBJ2-4; d_gene: -; CDR3aa: CASSIGGGQAKNIQYF; CDR3nt: TGTGCCAGTAGTATTGGGGGGGGGCAAGCCAAAAACATTCAGTACTTC
v_gene: TRBV5-1; abundance: -; j_gene: TRBJ1-1; d_gene: -; CDR3aa: CASSSPGDNTEAFF; CDR3nt: TGCGCCAGCAGCTCCCCGGGGGATAACACTGAAGCTTTCTTT
v_gene: TRBV7-2; abundance: -; j_gene: TRBJ2-2; d_gene: -; CDR3aa: CASSYSPGAGELFF; CDR3nt: TGTGCCAGCAGCTACTCCCCCGGGGCCGGGGAGCTGTTTTTT
v_gene: TRBV4-3; abundance: -; j_gene: TRBJ1-3; d_gene: TRBD1; CDR3aa: CASSQDVGGPGNTIYF; CDR3nt: TGCGCCAGCAGCCAAGATGTAGGGGGCCCTGGAAACACCATATATTTT
v_gene: TRBV4-3; abundance: -; j_gene: TRBJ1-6; d_gene: -; CDR3aa: CASSQEWLTNSPLHF; CDR3nt: TGCGCCAGCAGCCAAGAATGGCTTACTAATTCACCCCTCCACTTT
v_gene: TRBV6-6; abundance: -; j_gene: TRBJ2-7; d_gene: TRBD1; CDR3aa: CASRGTGGSEQYF; CDR3nt: TGTGCCAGCAGAGGGACAGGGGGTTCCGAGCAGTACTTC
v_gene: TRBV19; abundance: few; j_gene: TRBJ1-4; d_gene: -; CDR3aa: CASTPREKLFF; CDR3nt: TGTGCCAGTACCCCGAGGGAAAAACTGTTTTTT